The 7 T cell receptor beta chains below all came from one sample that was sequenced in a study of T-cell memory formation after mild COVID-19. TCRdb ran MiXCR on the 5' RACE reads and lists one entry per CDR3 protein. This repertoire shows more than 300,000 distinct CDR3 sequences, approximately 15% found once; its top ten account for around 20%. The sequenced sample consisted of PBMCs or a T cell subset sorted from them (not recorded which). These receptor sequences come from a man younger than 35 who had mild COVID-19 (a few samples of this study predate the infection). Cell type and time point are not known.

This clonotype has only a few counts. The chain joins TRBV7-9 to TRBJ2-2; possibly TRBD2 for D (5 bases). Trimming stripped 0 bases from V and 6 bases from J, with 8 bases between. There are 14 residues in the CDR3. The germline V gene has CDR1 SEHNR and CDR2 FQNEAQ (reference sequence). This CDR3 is CASSLARGSGELFF. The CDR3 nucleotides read TGTGCCAGCAGCTTAGCTCGGGGTTCCGGGGAGCTGTTTTTT.

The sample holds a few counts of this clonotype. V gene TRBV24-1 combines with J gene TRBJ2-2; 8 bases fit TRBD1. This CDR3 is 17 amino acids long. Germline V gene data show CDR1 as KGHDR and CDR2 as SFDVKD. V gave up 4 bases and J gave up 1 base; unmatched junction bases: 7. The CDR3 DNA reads TGTGCCACCAGTGACCCCCCCGGGACAGGGAACACCGGGGAGCTGTTTTTT. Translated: CATSDPPGTGNTGELFF.

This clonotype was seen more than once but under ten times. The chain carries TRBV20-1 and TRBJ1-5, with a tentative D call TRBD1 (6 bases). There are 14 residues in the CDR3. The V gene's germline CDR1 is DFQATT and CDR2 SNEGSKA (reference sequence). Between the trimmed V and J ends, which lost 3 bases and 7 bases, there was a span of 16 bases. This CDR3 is CSASKRGQSQPQHF. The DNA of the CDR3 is TGCAGTGCTAGTAAGAGAGGACAGTCGCAGCCCCAGCATTTT.

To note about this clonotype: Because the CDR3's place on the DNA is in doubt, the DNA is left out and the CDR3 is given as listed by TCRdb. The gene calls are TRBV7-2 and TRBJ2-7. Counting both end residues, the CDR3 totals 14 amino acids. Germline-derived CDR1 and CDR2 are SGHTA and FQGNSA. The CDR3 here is CASSSSAVSYEQYF.

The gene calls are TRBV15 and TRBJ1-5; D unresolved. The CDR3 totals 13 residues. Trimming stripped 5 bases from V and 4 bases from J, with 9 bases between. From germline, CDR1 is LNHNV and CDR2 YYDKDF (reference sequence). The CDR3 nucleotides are TGTGCCACCAGCGGCCGACGGAATCAGCCCCAGCATTTT. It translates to CATSGRRNQPQHF. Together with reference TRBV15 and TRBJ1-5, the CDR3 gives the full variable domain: DAMVIQNPRYQVTQFGKPVTLSCSQTLNHNVMYWYQQKSSQAPKLLFHYYDKDFNNEADTPDNFQSRRPNTSFCFLDIRSPGLGDTAMYLCATSGRRNQPQHFGDGTRLSIL.

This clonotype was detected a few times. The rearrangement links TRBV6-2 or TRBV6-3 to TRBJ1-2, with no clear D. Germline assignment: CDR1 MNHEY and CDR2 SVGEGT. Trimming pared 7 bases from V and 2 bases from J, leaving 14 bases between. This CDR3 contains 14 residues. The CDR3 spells CASIQVQSNYGYTF. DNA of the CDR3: TGTGCCAGCATCCAAGTCCAGTCGAACTATGGCTACACCTTC.

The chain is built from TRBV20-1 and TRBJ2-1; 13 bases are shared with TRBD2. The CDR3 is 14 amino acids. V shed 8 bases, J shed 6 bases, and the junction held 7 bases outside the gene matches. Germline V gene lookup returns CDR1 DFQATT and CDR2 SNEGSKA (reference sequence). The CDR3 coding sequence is TGCAGTAGCAAACTAGCGGGGGGGTTCAATGAGCAGTTCTTC. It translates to CSSKLAGGFNEQFF.